The clone carrying this T cell receptor (beta chain) has a handful of counts. These data are taken from a study of T-cell memory formation after mild COVID-19. The ends were cut back, 1 base at V and 6 bases at J, with 8 bases in the middle. The germline V gene encodes CDR1 SGHTA and CDR2 FQGTGA. The CDR3 covers 13 residues. TCRdb used MiXCR to reprocess the 5' RACE reads, holding one entry per CDR3 protein. In the table there are roughly 400,000 distinct CDR3 sequences, approximately 19% of which are singletons. Sequenced input: PBMCs or a T cell subset sorted from them (not recorded which). The chain has TRBV7-3 and TRBJ2-3; D remains unclear. This clonotype originated in a man younger than 30 who had mild COVID-19 (a few samples of this study predate the infection). Cell type and time point are not known. The CDR3 loop reads CASSLKSFDTQYF. The DNA for the CDR3 is TGTGCCAGCAGCTTAAAGTCCTTTGATACGCAGTATTTT.